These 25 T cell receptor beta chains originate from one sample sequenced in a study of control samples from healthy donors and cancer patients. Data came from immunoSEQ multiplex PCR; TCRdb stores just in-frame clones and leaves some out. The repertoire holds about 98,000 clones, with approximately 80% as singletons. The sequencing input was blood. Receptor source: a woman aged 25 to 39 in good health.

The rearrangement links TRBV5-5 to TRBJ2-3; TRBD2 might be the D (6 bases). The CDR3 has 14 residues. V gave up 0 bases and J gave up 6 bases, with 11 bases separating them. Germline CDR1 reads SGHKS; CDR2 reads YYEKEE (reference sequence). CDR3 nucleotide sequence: TGTGCCAGCAGCTTGGTAGCGGCTGGGGATACGCAGTATTTT. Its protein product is CASSLVAAGDTQYF.

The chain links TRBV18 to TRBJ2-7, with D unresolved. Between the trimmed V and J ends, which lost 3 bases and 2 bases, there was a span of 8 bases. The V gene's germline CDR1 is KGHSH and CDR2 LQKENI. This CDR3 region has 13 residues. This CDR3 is CASSPPTAYEQYF. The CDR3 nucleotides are TGTGCCAGCTCACCGCCCACGGCCTACGAGCAGTACTTC.

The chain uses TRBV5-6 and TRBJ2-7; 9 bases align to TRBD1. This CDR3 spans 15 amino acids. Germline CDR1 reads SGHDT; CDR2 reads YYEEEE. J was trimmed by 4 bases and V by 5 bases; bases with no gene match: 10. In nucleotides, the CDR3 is TGTGCCAGCAGTTCGGTACAGGGGGCACCTTACGAGCAGTACTTC. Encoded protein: CASSSVQGAPYEQYF. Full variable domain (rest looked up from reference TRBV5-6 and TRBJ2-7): DAGVTQSPTHLIKTRGQQVTLRCSPKSGHDTVSWYQQALGQGPQFIFQYYEEEERQRGNFPDRFSGHQFPNYSSELNVNALLLGDSALYLCASSSVQGAPYEQYFGPGTRLTVT.

DNA for the CDR3: TGCGCCAGCAGCTTCGGCGGGGGGAACGAAGAGACCCAGTACTTC. It yields the protein CASSFGGGNEETQYF. The chain joins TRBV5-1 to TRBJ2-5, with 8 bases identical to TRBD2. The CDR3 runs to 15 residues. CDR1 is SGHRS and CDR2 is YFSETQ in the germline V gene. Trimming cost V 2 bases and J 3 bases; bases outside gene matches: 6.

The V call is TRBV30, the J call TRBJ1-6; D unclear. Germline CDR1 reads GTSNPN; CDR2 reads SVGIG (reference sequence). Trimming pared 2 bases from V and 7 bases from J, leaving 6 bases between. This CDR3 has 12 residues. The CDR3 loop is CAWSIVNSPLHF. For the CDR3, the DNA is TGTGCCTGGAGTATTGTAAATTCACCCCTCCACTTT.

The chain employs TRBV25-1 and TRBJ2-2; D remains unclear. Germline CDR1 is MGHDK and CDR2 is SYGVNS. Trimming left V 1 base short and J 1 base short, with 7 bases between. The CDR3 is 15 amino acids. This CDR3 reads CASSEFTGNTGELFF. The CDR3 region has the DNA TGTGCCAGCAGTGAATTTACGGGGAACACCGGGGAGCTGTTTTTT.

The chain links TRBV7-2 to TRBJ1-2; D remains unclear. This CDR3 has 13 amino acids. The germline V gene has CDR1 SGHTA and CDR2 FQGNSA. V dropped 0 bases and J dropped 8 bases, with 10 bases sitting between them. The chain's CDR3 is CASSLASAGGYTF. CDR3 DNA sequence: TGTGCCAGCAGCTTAGCCTCGGCGGGGGGCTACACCTTC. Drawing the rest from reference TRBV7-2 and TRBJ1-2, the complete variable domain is GAGVSQSPSNKVTEKGKDVELRCDPISGHTALYWYRQSLGQGLEFLIYFQGNSAPDKSGLPSDRFSAERTGGSVSTLTIQRTQQEDSAVYLCASSLASAGGYTFGSGTRLTVV.

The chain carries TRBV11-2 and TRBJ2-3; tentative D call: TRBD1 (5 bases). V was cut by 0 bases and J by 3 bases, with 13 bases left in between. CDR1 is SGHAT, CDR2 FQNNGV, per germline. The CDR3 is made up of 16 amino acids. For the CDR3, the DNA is TGTGCCAGCAGCTTAGAAAGGGGCGCAGGGACAGATACGCAGTATTTT. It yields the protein CASSLERGAGTDTQYF.

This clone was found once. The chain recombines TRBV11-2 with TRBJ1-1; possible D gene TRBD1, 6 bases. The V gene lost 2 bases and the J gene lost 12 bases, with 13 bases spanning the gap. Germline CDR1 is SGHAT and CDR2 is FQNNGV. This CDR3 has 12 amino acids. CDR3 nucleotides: TGTGCCAGCAGCTTATCAGGGGAATTGCCTTTCTTT. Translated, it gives CASSLSGELPFF.

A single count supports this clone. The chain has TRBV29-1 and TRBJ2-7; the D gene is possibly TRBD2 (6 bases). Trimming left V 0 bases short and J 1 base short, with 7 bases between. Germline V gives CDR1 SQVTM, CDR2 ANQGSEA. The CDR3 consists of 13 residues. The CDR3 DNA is TGCAGCGTTGAAGATGGGGGGTCCTACGAGCAGTACTTC. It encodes CSVEDGGSYEQYF.

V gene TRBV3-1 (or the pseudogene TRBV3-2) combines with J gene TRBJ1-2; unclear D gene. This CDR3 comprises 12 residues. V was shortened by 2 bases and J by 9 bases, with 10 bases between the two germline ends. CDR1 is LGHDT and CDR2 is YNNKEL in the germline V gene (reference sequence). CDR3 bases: TGTGCCAGCAGCCAAAGAGACATTAGCTACACCTTC. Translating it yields CASSQRDISYTF.

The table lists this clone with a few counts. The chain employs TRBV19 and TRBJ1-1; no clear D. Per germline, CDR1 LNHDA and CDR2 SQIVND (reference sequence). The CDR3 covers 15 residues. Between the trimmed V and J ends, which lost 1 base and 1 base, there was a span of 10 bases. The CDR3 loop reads CASSIVGTPNTEAFF. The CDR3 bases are TGTGCCAGTAGTATAGTTGGCACCCCGAACACTGAAGCTTTCTTT.

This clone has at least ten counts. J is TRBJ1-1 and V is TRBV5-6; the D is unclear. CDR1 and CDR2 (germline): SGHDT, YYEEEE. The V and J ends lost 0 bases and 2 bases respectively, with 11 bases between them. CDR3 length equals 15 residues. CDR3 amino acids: CASSLEGGANTEAFF. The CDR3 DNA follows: TGTGCCAGCAGCTTGGAGGGCGGCGCAAACACTGAAGCTTTCTTT.

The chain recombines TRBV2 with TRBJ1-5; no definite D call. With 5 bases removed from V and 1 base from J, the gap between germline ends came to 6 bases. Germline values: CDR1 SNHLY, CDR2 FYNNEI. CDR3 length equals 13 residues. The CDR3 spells CASSRESNQPQHF. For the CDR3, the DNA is TGTGCCAGCAGTCGGGAAAGCAATCAGCCCCAGCATTTT.

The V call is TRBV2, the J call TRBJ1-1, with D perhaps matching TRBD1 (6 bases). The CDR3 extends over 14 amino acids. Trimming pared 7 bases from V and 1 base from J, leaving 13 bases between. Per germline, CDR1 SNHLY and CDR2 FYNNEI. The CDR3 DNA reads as TGTGCCAGCAACCTAGGGGGTCAGAACACTGAAGCTTTCTTT. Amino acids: CASNLGGQNTEAFF. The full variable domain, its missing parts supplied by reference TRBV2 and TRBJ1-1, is EPEVTQTPSHQVTQMGQEVILRCVPISNHLYFYWYRQILGQKVEFLVSFYNNEISEKSEIFDDQFSVERPDGSNFTLKIRSTKLEDSAMYFCASNLGGQNTEAFFGQGTRLTVV.

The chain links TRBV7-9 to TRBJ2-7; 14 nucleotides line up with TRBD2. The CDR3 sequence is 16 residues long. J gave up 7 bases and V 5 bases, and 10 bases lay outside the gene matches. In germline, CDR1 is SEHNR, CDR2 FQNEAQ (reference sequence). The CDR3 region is CASSPRLAGGQLEQYF. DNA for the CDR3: TGTGCCAGCAGCCCTAGACTAGCGGGGGGGCAGTTGGAGCAGTACTTC. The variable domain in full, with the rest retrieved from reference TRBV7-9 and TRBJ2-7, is DTGVSQNPRHKITKRGQNVTFRCDPISEHNRLYWYRQTLGQGPEFLTYFQNEAQLEKSRLLSDRFSAERPKGSFSTLEIQRTEQGDSAMYLCASSPRLAGGQLEQYFGPGTRLTVT.

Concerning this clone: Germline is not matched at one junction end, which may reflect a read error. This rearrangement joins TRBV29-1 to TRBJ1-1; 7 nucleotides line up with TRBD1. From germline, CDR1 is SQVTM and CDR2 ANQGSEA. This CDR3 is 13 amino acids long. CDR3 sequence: CSVALGQNSEAFF. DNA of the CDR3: TGCAGCGTTGCGTTGGGACAGAACTCTGAAGCTTTCTTT. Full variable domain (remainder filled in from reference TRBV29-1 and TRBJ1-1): SAVISQKPSRDICQRGTSLTIQCQVDSQVTMMFWYRQQPGQSLTLIATANQGSEATYESGFVIDKFPISRPNLTFSTLTVSNMSPEDSSIYLCSVALGQNSEAFFGQGTRLTVV.

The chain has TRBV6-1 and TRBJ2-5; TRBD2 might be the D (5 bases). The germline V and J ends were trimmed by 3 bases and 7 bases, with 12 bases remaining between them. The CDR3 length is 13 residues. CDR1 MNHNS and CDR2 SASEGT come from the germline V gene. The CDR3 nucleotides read TGTGCCAGCAGTGAGCAGACTATCGGGACCCAGTACTTC. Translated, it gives CASSEQTIGTQYF.

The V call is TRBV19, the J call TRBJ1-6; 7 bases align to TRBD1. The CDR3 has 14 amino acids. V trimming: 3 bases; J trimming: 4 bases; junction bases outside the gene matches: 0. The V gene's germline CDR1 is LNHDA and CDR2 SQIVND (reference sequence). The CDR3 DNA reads TGTGCCAGTAGTATCAGGGGGTATAATTCACCCCTCCACTTT. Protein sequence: CASSIRGYNSPLHF.

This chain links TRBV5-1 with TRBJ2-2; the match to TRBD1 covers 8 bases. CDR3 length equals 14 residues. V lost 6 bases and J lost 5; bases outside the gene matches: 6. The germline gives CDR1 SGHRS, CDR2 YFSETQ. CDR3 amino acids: CASTPRTGTGELFF. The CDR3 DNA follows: TGCGCCAGCACCCCGCGGACAGGGACCGGGGAGCTGTTTTTT.

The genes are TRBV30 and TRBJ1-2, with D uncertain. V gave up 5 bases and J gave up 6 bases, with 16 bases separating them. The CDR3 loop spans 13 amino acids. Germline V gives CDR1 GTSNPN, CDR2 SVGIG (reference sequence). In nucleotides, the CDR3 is TGTGCCTGGGGAGGGCAGACGACGGATGGCTACACCTTC. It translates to CAWGGQTTDGYTF. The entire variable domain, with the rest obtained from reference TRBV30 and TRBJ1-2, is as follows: SQTIHQWPATLVQPVGSPLSLECTVEGTSNPNLYWYRQAAGRGLQLLFYSVGIGQISSEVPQNLSASRPQDRQFILSSKKLLLSDSGFYLCAWGGQTTDGYTFGSGTRLTVV.

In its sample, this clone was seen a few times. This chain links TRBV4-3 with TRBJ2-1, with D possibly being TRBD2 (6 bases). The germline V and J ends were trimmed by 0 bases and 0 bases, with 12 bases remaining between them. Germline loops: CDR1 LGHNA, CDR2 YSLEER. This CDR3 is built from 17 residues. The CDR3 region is CASSQDGAGSSYNEQFF. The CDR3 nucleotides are TGCGCCAGCAGCCAAGATGGGGCGGGGAGCTCCTACAATGAGCAGTTCTTC.

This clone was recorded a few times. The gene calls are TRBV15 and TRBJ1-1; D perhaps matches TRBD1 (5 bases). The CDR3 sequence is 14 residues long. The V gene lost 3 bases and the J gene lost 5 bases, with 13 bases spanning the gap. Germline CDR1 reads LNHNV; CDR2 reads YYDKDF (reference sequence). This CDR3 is CATSSSRGATEAFF. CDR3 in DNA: TGTGCCACCAGCAGTTCACGCGGGGCAACTGAAGCTTTCTTT.

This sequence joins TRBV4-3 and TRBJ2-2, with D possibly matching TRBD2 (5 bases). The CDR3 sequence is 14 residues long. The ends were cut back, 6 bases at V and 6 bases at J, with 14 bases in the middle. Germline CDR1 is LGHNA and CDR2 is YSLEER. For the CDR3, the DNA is TGCGCCAGCAGAGGCGCCCCCGGGGCCGGGGAGCTGTTTTTT. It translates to CASRGAPGAGELFF.

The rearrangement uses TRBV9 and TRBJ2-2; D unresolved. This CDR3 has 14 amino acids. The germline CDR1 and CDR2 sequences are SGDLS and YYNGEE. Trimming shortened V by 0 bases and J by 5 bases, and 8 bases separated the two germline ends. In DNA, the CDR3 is TGTGCCAGCAGCGTAGATAGCTTTACCGGGGAGCTGTTTTTT. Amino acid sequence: CASSVDSFTGELFF.